These 13 T cell receptor beta chains were sequenced from one sample in a study of cytomegalovirus exposure and HLA in healthy donors. This PCR relied on a set of 60 Vbeta primers and 13 Jbeta primers. Measured with immunoSEQ multiplex PCR; TCRdb has only the in-frame clones, and not every one. The data hold about 200,000 clones, with around 81% observed a single time. The sequenced sample consisted of PBMCs. All receptors derive from a man younger than 35 in good health and CMV-seronegative.

This rearrangement joins TRBV27 to TRBJ2-1, with 14 bases that match TRBD2. The CDR3 runs 15 residues. Germline trimming cut 3 bases from V and 7 bases from J; bases unmatched to any gene: 2. Germline lookup yields CDR1 MNHEY and CDR2 SMNVEV (reference sequence). Here the CDR3 reads CASSFGTSGSNEQFF. The CDR3, as DNA: TGTGCCAGCAGTTTCGGGACTAGCGGGAGTAATGAGCAGTTCTTC.

The chain combines TRBV4-1 with TRBJ1-2; TRBD1 is a possible D gene (6 bases). The CDR3 totals 12 residues. CDR1 is MGHRA and CDR2 is YSYEKL in the germline V gene. Trimming removed 0 bases from V and 9 bases from J, with 8 bases in between. CDR3: CASSQDGQSYTF. CDR3 bases: TGCGCCAGCAGCCAAGATGGACAGAGCTACACCTTC.

The chain uses TRBV2 and TRBJ2-7, with TRBD1 matching 7 bases. V trimming: 3 bases; J trimming: 5 bases; junction bases outside the gene matches: 13. This CDR3 contains 16 residues. Germline V gives CDR1 SNHLY, CDR2 FYNNEI. CDR3 sequence reads: CASSDVRGPDRDEQYF. The CDR3 DNA reads TGTGCCAGCAGTGATGTTAGGGGGCCCGACAGGGACGAGCAGTACTTC. The whole variable domain, filled in from reference TRBV2 and TRBJ2-7, reads EPEVTQTPSHQVTQMGQEVILRCVPISNHLYFYWYRQILGQKVEFLVSFYNNEISEKSEIFDDQFSVERPDGSNFTLKIRSTKLEDSAMYFCASSDVRGPDRDEQYFGPGTRLTVT.

V is TRBV5-4 and J is TRBJ2-7; 8 bases agree with TRBD1. The junction had 5 bases not matched to a gene; V was cut back by 4 bases and J by 2 bases. This CDR3 is 14 amino acids long. The germline V gene has CDR1 SGHNT and CDR2 YYREEE (reference sequence). CDR3 sequence (DNA): TGTGCCAGCAGCCTGAAGACAGGGGCCTACGAGCAGTACTTC. Its protein is CASSLKTGAYEQYF.

The rearrangement joins TRBV5-1 to TRBJ2-5; TRBD1 agrees at 7 bases. CDR1 and CDR2 from the germline V gene are SGHRS and YFSETQ. V dropped 0 bases and J dropped 9; count of bases not matched to a gene: 14. This CDR3 region has 16 residues. This CDR3 is CASSLAIDREGDAQYF. CDR3 in DNA: TGCGCCAGCAGCTTGGCCATAGACAGGGAAGGGGATGCCCAGTACTTC.

The V gene is TRBV6-6, the J gene TRBJ1-3; no firm D call. The CDR3 is 15 amino acids. Germline V gene lookup returns CDR1 MNHNY and CDR2 SVGAGI (reference sequence). V lost 5 bases and J lost 3, with 14 bases in between. Here the CDR3 DNA reads TGTGCCAGCAGTATAGAGACCAGCGTTGGAAACACCATATATTTT. Translated, it gives CASSIETSVGNTIYF.

The chain carries TRBV29-1 and TRBJ2-2; possible D gene TRBD1, 6 bases. V was pared by 4 bases and J by 5 bases, with 17 bases between. The CDR3 length is 15 residues. The germline CDR1 and CDR2 sequences are SQVTM and ANQGSEA. CDR3 bases: TGCAGCGTTGTCGCCGGGACACCCTTGACCGGGGAGCTGTTTTTT. It is translated as CSVVAGTPLTGELFF.

This chain uses TRBV5-1 with TRBJ1-5; tentatively, D is TRBD1 (6 bases). Germline assignment: CDR1 SGHRS and CDR2 YFSETQ. Deletions cut 3 bases from V and 3 bases from J, with 16 bases between. The CDR3 has 16 amino acids. CDR3 nucleotides: TGCGCCAGCAGCTCCCGACAGAGGGGGATCAATCAGCCCCAGCATTTT. Its protein is CASSSRQRGINQPQHF.

This chain connects TRBV5-1 to TRBJ2-3; maybe TRBD2 (6 bases). Germline V gene lookup returns CDR1 SGHRS and CDR2 YFSETQ. The CDR3 covers 15 residues. Trimming pared 2 bases from V and 1 base from J, leaving 11 bases between. The CDR3 loop reads CASSLGSSGTDTQYF. The CDR3 coding sequence is TGCGCCAGCAGCTTAGGCTCTAGCGGCACAGATACGCAGTATTTT.

This sequence joins TRBV5-1 and TRBJ1-5; the D gene is possibly TRBD1 (6 bases). Germline V gives CDR1 SGHRS, CDR2 YFSETQ. The CDR3 has 15 residues. V lost 4 bases and J 1 base, leaving 12 bases between the germline ends. The CDR3: CASSPGHVSNQPQHF. CDR3 in DNA: TGCGCCAGCAGCCCGGGACACGTGAGCAATCAGCCCCAGCATTTT.

This clone showed up just a few times. V gene TRBV6-6 combines with J gene TRBJ1-1; possible D gene TRBD1, 5 bases. V was cut by 0 bases and J by 9 bases, with 8 bases left in between. The CDR3 totals 12 residues. Per germline, CDR1 MNHNY and CDR2 SVGAGI (reference sequence). This CDR3 reads CASSYSGQKAFF. CDR3 bases: TGTGCCAGCAGTTACTCGGGGCAGAAAGCTTTCTTT.

This clone was seen only once. Other nucleotide sequences from this sample produce the same CDR3. The rearrangement joins TRBV4-1 to TRBJ2-5; no clear D. Germline V gene sequence: CDR1 MGHRA, CDR2 YSYEKL. The CDR3 loop spans 12 amino acids. V shed 1 base and J shed 5 bases, with 5 bases lying between them. The CDR3, as DNA: TGCGCCAGCAGCCAAGCCCAGGAGACCCAGTACTTC. Translating gives CASSQAQETQYF.

The chain links TRBV5-1 to TRBJ1-5; no clear D gene. The CDR3 is 15 amino acids. Looked up from germline, CDR1 is SGHRS and CDR2 is YFSETQ. Trimming shortened V by 2 bases and J by 3 bases, and 12 bases separated the two germline ends. DNA of the CDR3: TGCGCCAGCAGCTTAGATGGCCACATCAATCAGCCCCAGCATTTT. Its translation: CASSLDGHINQPQHF.